This record covers a single T cell receptor beta chain. Its antigen target is currently unknown. Qualities for individual bases were not recorded, and no much larger clone is one base off. TCRdb lists the instrument as Illumina NovaSeq 6000. cDNA libraries for TCRalpha and TCRbeta were prepared by 5'RACE using constant-segment primers, with sample barcodes and unique molecular identifiers added. Trizol reagent was used to extract RNA from every sample. The libraries were amplified in two PCR steps, and the second step added a second sample barcode and Illumina TruSeq adapters. The libraries were sequenced on an Illumina NovaSeq using 2 x 150 bp paired-end reads. Under the source paper's analysis protocol: With migec v1.2.7, reads were demultiplexed and then collapsed into UMI-guided consensus sequences. Using mixcr v2.1.11, UMI consensuses were aligned to TRA and TRB V and J templates and then assembled into clonotypes. Clonotypes were classified as expanded or contracted when called significant by both edgeR and NoisET, with noise models trained on biological replicates. For edgeR calls, a false discovery rate-adjusted p below 0.01 and a log2 fold-change threshold of 1 were applied. As an exploratory analysis of dynamics, PCA with hierarchical clustering was applied to max-normalized trajectories of the 1000 most abundant clonotypes. The CD4 or CD8 phenotype of responding clones was assigned using the separately sequenced CD4+ and CD8+ repertoires. TCRdb applied fastp at Q25 and MiXCR to the public reads, then kept only in-frame beta chains. Under each unique CDR3 protein, matching rows form one entry showing the most common genes and DNA. The V and J calls and clone size are TCRdb's, not the authors'. A total of over 55,000 distinct CDR3 sequences appear in this sample, 9.5% of them only once. In total, the top ten clones hold approximately 1.2% of the sample.

Inclusive of the bounding cysteine and phenylalanine, the CDR3 is 15 residues long. Only CDR3 DNA is held: 45 bases, read in frame from base 1. V loses 2 bases at its end and J loses 10 bases; junction bases beyond the gene matches: 10. The germline V gene provides CDR1 LGHNA and CDR2 YSLEER. This record belongs to a study of T-cell memory formation after mild COVID-19 (dated by TCRdb to 2020 to 2022). For context, the study as a whole: TCR sequence clusters from the two donors were found to be largely donor specific. Longitudinal TCRalpha and TCRbeta repertoire sequencing tracked T-cell clones expanding and contracting after mild COVID-19 in a couple of donors. Two young, previously healthy adult volunteers, one female and one male, were included in the cohort.

Ficoll-Paque density gradient centrifugation was used to isolate PBMCs. General study outcomes and caveats: Contracting CD4+ clones turned up mainly in the CM and EM memory subsets, whereas EMRA was where CD8+ clones were enriched. Whether the second-wave clones peaking on day 37 were SARS-CoV-2 specific was not confirmed. Clones that contracted from day 15 to 85 showed balanced CD4/CD8 phenotypes, whereas a second wave of clones that expanded from day 15 to 37 leaned towards CD4+. Only a couple of mild cases were covered in the study, and larger cohorts including severe cases with pre-infection samples were considered necessary. The detection of some responding clones in pre-infection memory suggests that pre-existing cross-reactive memory T cells joined the SARS-CoV-2 response.

The sequence is built from TRBV4-3 and TRBJ2-3, with TRBD2 matching 9 junction bases. This TCR derives from a man between 18 and 35 years old who had mild COVID-19 (a few samples of this study predate the infection). The sample titles of this study are shuffled in the database, so cell type and time point are left out; the donor was told from shared clones. The sample was PBMCs or a T cell subset sorted from them (not recorded which). The DNA is TGCGCCAGCAGCCAAACCCCGTCAAGCGGGGGGCCGCAGTATTTT. The translation is CASSQTPSSGGPQYF.